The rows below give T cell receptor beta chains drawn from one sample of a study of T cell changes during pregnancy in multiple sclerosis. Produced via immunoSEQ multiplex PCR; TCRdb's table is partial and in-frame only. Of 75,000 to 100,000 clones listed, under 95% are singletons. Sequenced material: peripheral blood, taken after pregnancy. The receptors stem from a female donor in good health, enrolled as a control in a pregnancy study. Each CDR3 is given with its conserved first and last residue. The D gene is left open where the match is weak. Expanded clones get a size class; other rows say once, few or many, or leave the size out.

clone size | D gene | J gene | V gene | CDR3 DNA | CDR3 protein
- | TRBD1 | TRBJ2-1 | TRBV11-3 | TGTGCCAGCAGCTTCAGTACAGGGGATGAGCAGTTCTTC | CASSFSTGDEQFF
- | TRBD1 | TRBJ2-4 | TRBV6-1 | TGTGCCAGCAGTGAAATAGGGGGCTGGGCCAAAAACATTCAGTACTTC | CASSEIGGWAKNIQYF
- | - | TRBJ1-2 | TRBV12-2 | TGTGCAAGTCGCTTAGTCCTGGACAGGGCTTATGGCTACACCTTC | CASRLVLDRAYGYTF
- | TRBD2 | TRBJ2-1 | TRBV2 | TGTGCCAGCAGTGGGTTCGTAGCGGGGGTACAATCCTACAATGAGCAGTTCTTC | CASSGFVAGVQSYNEQFF
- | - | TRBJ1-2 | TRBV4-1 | TGCGCCAGCAGCCAAGATCTCTGGGTCAGGGTATCTGGCTACACCTTC | CASSQDLWVRVSGYTF
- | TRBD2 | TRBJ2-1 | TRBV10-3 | TGTGCCATCAGTGATGGGACTAGCGGGAGCGATGAGCAGTTCTTC | CAISDGTSGSDEQFF
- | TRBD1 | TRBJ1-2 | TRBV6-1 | TGTGCCAGCAGTGAAGGGCAGGGGGCATCCGGCTACACCTTC | CASSEGQGASGYTF
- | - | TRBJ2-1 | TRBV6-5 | TGTGCCAGCAGTTCAGCGGAGACCTACAATGAGCAGTTCTTC | CASSSAETYNEQFF
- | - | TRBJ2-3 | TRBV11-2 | TGTGCCAGCAGCCCCCGACTGAGAGCCACAGATACGCAGTATTTT | CASSPRLRATDTQYF
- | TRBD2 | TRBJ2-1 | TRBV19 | TGTGCCAGTAGCACCTCGGGGGGGACTAGTATATATGAGCAGTTCTTC | CASSTSGGTSIYEQFF
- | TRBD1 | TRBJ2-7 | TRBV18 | TGTGCCAGCTCACCATTCGACAGGGGGCCGTACTACGAGCAGTACTTC | CASSPFDRGPYYEQYF
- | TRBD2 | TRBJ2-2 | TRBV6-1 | TGTGCCAGCAGTGAACTAGCGGGGGGGGTCGGGGAGCTGTTTTTT | CASSELAGGVGELFF
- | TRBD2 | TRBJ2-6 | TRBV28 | TGTGCCAGCAGTATGGGGGGGGTCTCTGGGGCCAACGTCCTGACTTTC | CASSMGGVSGANVLTF
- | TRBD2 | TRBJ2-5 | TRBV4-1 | TGCGCCAGCAGCCAAGTCTTAGCGGGGGGAGGGGAGACCCAGTACTTC | CASSQVLAGGGETQYF
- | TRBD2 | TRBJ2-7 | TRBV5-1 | TGCGCCAGCAGCAAGAGTCTAGCGGTCTACGAGCAGTACTTC | CASSKSLAVYEQYF
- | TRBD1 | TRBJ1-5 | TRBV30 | TGTGCCTGGTCAACAGGGGTCGGTCAGCCCCAGCATTTT | CAWSTGVGQPQHF
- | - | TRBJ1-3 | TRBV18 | TGTGCCAGCTCACCAGATGCCGCGGGGTCTAACTCTGGAAACACCATATATTTT | CASSPDAAGSNSGNTIYF
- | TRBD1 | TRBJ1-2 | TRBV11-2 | TGTGCCAGCAGCTCCACAGGGGGCCAGTCAGGTGGCTACACCTTC | CASSSTGGQSGGYTF
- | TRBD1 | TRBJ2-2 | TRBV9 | TGTGCCAGCAGCGTAGCCGGGACAGGATATTTCGGGGAGCTGTTTTTT | CASSVAGTGYFGELFF
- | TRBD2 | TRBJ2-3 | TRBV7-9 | TGTGCCAGCAGGGATAGCGGGCTAGCGGGAGGGTCGACAGATACGCAGTATTTT | CASRDSGLAGGSTDTQYF
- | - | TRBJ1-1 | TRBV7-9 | TGTGCCAGCAGCTTAGGGCAGGGCAAAGTCACTGAAGCTTTCTTT | CASSLGQGKVTEAFF
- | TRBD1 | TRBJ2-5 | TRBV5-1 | TGCGCCAGCAGCCCGGTTGGGACAGGGGTAGAGACCCAGTACTTC | CASSPVGTGVETQYF
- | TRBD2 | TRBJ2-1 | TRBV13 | TGTGCCAGCAGCTTTTTCCCGAGCGGGAACTCCTACAATGAGCAGTTCTTC | CASSFFPSGNSYNEQFF
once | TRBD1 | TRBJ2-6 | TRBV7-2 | TGTGCCAGCAGCTTTCCGACAGGGGGGGCCAACGTCCTGACTTTC | CASSFPTGGANVLTF
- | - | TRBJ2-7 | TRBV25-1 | TGTGCCAGCAGTGAATATGACTCATCCTACGAGCAGTACTTC | CASSEYDSSYEQYF
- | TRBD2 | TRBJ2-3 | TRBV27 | TGTGCCACACGACGAGGAGCTAGCGGGGTTATAATGGATACGCAGTATTTT | CATRRGASGVIMDTQYF
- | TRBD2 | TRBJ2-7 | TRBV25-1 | TGTGCCAGCAGTGCGGGACTAGCATACGAGCAGTACTTC | CASSAGLAYEQYF